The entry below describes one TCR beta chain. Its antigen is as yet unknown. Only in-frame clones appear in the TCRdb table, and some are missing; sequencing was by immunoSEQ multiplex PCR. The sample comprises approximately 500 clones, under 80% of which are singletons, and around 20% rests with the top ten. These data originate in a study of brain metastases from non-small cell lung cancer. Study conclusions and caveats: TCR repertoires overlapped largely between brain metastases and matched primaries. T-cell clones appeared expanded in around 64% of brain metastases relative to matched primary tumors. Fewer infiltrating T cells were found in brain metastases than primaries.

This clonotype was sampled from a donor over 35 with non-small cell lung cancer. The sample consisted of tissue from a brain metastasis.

The CDR3 sequence: CASYHLTGSDEQYF. Written as DNA, the CDR3 is TGTGCCAGCTACCATTTGACAGGGTCCGACGAGCAGTACTTC. The V call is TRBV2, the J call TRBJ2-7, with 7 bases that match TRBD1. Germline values: CDR1 SNHLY, CDR2 FYNNEI. V lost 8 bases and J lost 5; bases outside the gene matches: 12. The CDR3 is 14 residues long.